The source of this T cell receptor (beta chain) is a study of shared clonotypes between healthy human individuals. Study-wide results and limits: Generally, estimated richness proved larger in naive subsets than it did in memory subsets.

As concerns this clone: What it binds is unknown. Other DNA sequences of this sample code for an identical CDR3.

Per germline, CDR1 KGHSH and CDR2 LQKENI. V lost 0 bases to trimming and J lost 5 bases, with 7 bases between them. The CDR3 has 13 residues. Clones were read by immunoSEQ multiplex PCR, and TCRdb kept only the in-frame ones, dropping some. The sample includes 300,000 to 400,000 clones, over 70% of them seen just once. The TCR sequence derives from a man younger than 45 in good health. The material sequenced was memory CD4+ T cells sorted from blood. Regarding subset: CD45RA-negative fraction. The genes are TRBV18 and TRBJ2-5; D is unclear. CDR3 nucleotides: TGTGCCAGCTCACCACCTATCGGGGAGACCCAGTACTTC. This sequence encodes CASSPPIGETQYF.